The next 4 T cell receptor beta chains were all read from a single sample in a study of Graves' ophthalmopathy and Graves' hyperthyroidism. Researchers took RNA transcripts and amplified TCR beta CDR3 regions from them. The first round was an RT-PCR with HTBI primers, and the second round was a multiplex PCR. A single record per CDR3 protein comes from TCRdb applying MiXCR to the multiplex PCR reads. The table shows about 620,000 distinct CDR3 sequences, with 22% occurring only once. Sequencing used peripheral blood. These receptors were obtained from a woman in her late teens or twenties with stable Graves' hyperthyroidism. Some clones in this sample may be carry-over from other donors' samples.

This clonotype was seen ten or more times. The CDR3 sequence: CASSSRLAGIYEQYF. In nucleotides, the CDR3 is TGTGCCAGCAGTTCCCGACTAGCGGGCATATACGAGCAGTACTTC. This chain joins TRBV6-5 and TRBJ2-7, with 10 positions matching TRBD2. The junction had 7 bases not matched to a gene; V was cut back by 4 bases and J by 4 bases. Germline CDR1 and CDR2: MNHEY and SVGAGI. This CDR3 has 15 amino acids.

There are many counts of this clonotype. The chain joins TRBV4-2 to TRBJ1-1; D not certain. The ends were cut back, 0 bases at V and 0 bases at J, with 5 bases in the middle. Germline V CDR1 and CDR2: LGHNA, YNFKEQ. The CDR3 is 14 amino acids. CDR3 region: CASSQELVNTEAFF. Here the CDR3 DNA reads TGTGCCAGCAGCCAAGAGTTAGTGAACACTGAAGCTTTCTTT.

This chain uses TRBV7-9 with TRBJ2-7, with D hard to call. Germline V lookup: CDR1 SEHNR, CDR2 FQNEAQ (reference sequence). The V gene lost 5 bases and the J gene lost 3 bases, with 11 bases spanning the gap. This CDR3 comprises 13 residues. In nucleotides, the CDR3 is TGTGCCAGCAGCCCGATGGCGGACTACGAGCAGTACTTC. It translates to CASSPMADYEQYF.

The V gene is TRBV6-1, the J gene TRBJ1-6; no clear D. There are 16 residues in the CDR3. Germline CDR1 and CDR2: MNHNS and SASEGT. Trimming left V 6 bases short and J 3 bases short, with 15 bases between. The CDR3 is CASSPWARDYNSPLHF. The CDR3 DNA reads as TGTGCCAGCAGCCCCTGGGCGCGGGACTATAATTCACCCCTCCACTTT.